A single sample gave rise to the 9 T cell receptor beta chains below, sequenced in a study of blood T cell repertoires in COVID-19. Method: immunoSEQ multiplex PCR; TCRdb's copy keeps in-frame clones and lacks some. The data contain around 150,000 clones, over 70% of them singletons. The sequencing sample was made of PBMCs or T cells enriched from blood (not recorded which). These receptors all come from a middle-aged man who had recovered from COVID-19.

The J gene is TRBJ2-3, the V gene TRBV10-3; 11 bases align to TRBD1. Unmatched junction bases numbered 9, after V lost 8 bases and J lost 5 bases. This CDR3 is built from 15 residues. Germline CDR1 is ENHRY and CDR2 is SYGVKD. The CDR3 bases are TGTGCCATCCAGTCCGGACAGGGGGCCAAAGATACGCAGTATTTT. It yields the protein CAIQSGQGAKDTQYF.

This chain links TRBV6-1 with TRBJ2-4, with D possibly matching TRBD1 (5 bases). V lost 7 bases, J lost 7 bases, and 17 bases lay in between. Germline V lookup: CDR1 MNHNS, CDR2 SASEGT. The CDR3 extends over 14 amino acids. This CDR3 is CASMVFHSGNIQYF. Here the CDR3 DNA reads TGTGCCAGCATGGTCTTCCATTCAGGGAACATTCAGTACTTC.

The chain has TRBV28 and TRBJ2-3, with a weak D call TRBD1 (5 bases). Germline CDR1 MDHEN, CDR2 SYDVKM. The CDR3 has 14 amino acids. The V end was cut by 5 bases, the J end by 4 bases, with 13 bases between. This CDR3 reads CASSQAIGADTQYF. The CDR3 DNA sequence: TGTGCCAGCAGTCAGGCAATAGGGGCAGATACGCAGTATTTT.

The J gene is TRBJ2-2, the V gene TRBV4-2, with 8 nucleotides matching TRBD1. The CDR3 runs to 16 residues. The germline V gene has CDR1 LGHNA and CDR2 YNFKEQ. V was pared by 0 bases and J by 4 bases, with 4 bases of the junction left unmatched. This CDR3 is CASSQERTGLTGELFF. The DNA of the CDR3 is TGTGCCAGCAGCCAAGAGAGGACAGGGCTCACCGGGGAGCTGTTTTTT.

There are a few counts of this clone. The chain has TRBV28 and TRBJ1-2; D remains ambiguous. The ends were cut back, 3 bases at V and 2 bases at J, with 7 bases in the middle. The CDR3 is 13 amino acids. Per the germline V gene, CDR1 is MDHEN and CDR2 is SYDVKM. The CDR3 reads CASSLKSNYGYTF. The CDR3 nucleotides read TGTGCCAGCAGTTTGAAGAGCAACTATGGCTACACCTTC.

The chain links TRBV5-4 to TRBJ2-7; 11 bases align to TRBD1. V was pared by 4 bases and J by 2 bases, with 5 bases of the junction left unmatched. This CDR3 contains 15 residues. Germline values: CDR1 SGHNT, CDR2 YYREEE (reference sequence). CDR3: CASSVGTGGTYEQYF. The CDR3, as DNA: TGTGCCAGCAGCGTCGGGACAGGGGGAACCTACGAGCAGTACTTC.

CDR3 DNA: TGTGCCAGCAGCCCTGCCGGCGGGGGGCGAGGCACAGATACGCAGTATTTT. Its protein product is CASSPAGGGRGTDTQYF. This chain uses TRBV3-1 (or the pseudogene TRBV3-2) with TRBJ2-3; TRBD2 aligns across 8 bases. J lost 1 base, V lost 4 bases, and 10 bases had no gene match. In germline, CDR1 is LGHDT, CDR2 YNNKEL (reference sequence). The CDR3 length is 17 residues.

V and J are TRBV5-1 and TRBJ2-7; TRBD1 agrees at 8 bases. The V gene's germline CDR1 is SGHRS and CDR2 YFSETQ. CDR3 size: 14 residues. The V and J ends lost 3 bases and 5 bases, in that order; junction bases with no gene match: 7. CDR3 sequence (DNA): TGCGCCAGCAGCTCGACAGGGGTTCAACACGAGCAGTACTTC. It codes for CASSSTGVQHEQYF.

This clone has only a few counts. The chain combines TRBV27 with TRBJ1-6, with 12 bases that match TRBD1. Germline CDR1 and CDR2: MNHEY and SMNVEV (reference sequence). Trimming cost V 5 bases and J 6 bases; bases outside gene matches: 11. CDR3 length equals 18 residues. CDR3 protein: CASSTPGQGAFINSPLHF. DNA for the CDR3: TGTGCCAGCAGTACTCCGGGACAGGGGGCTTTTATTAATTCACCCCTCCACTTT.